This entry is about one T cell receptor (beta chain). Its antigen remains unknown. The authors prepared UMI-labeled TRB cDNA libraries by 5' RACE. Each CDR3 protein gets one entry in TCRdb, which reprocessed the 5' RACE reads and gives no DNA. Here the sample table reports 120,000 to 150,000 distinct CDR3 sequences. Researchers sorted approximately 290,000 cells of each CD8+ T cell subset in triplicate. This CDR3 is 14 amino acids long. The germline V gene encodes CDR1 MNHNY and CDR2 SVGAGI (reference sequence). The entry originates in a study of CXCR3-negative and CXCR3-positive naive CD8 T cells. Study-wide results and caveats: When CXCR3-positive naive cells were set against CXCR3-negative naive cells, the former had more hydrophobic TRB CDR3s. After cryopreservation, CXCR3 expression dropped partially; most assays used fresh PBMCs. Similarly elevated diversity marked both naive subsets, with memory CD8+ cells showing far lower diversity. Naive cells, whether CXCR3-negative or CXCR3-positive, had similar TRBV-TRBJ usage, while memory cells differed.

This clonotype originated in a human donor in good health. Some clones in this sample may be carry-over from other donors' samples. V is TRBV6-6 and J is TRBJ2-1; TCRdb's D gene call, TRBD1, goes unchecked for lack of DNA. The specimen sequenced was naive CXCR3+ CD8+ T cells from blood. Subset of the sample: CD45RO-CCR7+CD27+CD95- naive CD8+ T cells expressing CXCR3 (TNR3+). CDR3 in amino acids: CASSYQDRWAEQFF.